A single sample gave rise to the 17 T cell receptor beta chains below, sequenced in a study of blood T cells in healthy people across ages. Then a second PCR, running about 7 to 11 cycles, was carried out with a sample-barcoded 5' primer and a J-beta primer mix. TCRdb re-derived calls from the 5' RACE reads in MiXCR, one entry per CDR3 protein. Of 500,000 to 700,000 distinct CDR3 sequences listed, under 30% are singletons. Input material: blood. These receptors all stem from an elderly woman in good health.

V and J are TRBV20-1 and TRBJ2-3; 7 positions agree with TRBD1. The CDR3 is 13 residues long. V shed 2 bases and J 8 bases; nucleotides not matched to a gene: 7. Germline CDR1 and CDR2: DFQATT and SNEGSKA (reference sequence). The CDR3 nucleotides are TGCAGTGCTAGATTGCAGGGGGACGGTACGCAGTATTTT. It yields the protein CSARLQGDGTQYF.

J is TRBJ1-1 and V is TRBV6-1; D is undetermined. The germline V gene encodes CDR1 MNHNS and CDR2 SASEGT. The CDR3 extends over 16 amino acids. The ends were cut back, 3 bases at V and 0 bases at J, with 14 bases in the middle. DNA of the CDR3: TGTGCCAGCAGTGACCCCCCGGGCTTCATGAACACTGAAGCTTTCTTT. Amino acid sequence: CASSDPPGFMNTEAFF.

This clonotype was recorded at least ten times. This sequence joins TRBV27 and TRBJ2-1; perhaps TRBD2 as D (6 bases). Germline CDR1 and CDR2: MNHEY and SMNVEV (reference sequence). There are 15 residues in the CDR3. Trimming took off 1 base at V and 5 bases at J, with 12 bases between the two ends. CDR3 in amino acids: CASSLLTTRHNEQFF. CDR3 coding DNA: TGTGCCAGCAGTTTATTAACGACTAGGCACAATGAGCAGTTCTTC.

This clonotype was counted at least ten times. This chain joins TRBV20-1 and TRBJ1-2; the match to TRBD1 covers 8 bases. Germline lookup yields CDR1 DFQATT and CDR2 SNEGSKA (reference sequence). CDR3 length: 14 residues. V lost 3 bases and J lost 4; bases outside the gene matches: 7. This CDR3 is CSARQGQETYGYTF. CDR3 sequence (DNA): TGCAGTGCTAGGCAGGGACAGGAAACCTATGGCTACACCTTC.

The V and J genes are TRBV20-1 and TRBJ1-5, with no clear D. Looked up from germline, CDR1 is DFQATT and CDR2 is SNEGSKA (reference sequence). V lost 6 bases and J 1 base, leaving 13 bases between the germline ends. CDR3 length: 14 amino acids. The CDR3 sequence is CSAQRGGSNQPQHF. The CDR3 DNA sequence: TGCAGTGCCCAGCGGGGAGGGAGCAATCAGCCCCAGCATTTT.

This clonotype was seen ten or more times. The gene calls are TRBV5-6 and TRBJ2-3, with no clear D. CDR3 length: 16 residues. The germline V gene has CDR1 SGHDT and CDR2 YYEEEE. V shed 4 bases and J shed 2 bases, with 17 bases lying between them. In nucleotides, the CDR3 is TGTGCCAGCAGCCGAATCTCCGGACGGCACACAGATACGCAGTATTTT. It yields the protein CASSRISGRHTDTQYF. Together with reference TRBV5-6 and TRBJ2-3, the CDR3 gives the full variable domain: DAGVTQSPTHLIKTRGQQVTLRCSPKSGHDTVSWYQQALGQGPQFIFQYYEEEERQRGNFPDRFSGHQFPNYSSELNVNALLLGDSALYLCASSRISGRHTDTQYFGPGTRLTVL.

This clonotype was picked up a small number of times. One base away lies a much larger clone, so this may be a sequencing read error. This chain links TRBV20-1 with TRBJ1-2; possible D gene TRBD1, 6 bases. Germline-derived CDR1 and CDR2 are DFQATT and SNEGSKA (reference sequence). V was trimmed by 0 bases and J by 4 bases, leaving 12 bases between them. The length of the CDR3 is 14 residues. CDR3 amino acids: CSAREAGDAYGYTF. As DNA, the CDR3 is TGCAGTGCTAGAGAGGCAGGGGATGCCTATGGCTACACCTTC.

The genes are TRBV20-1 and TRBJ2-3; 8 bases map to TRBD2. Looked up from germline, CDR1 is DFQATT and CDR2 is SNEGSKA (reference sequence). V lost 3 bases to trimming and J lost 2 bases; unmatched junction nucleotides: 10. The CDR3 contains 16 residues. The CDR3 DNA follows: TGCAGTGCTAGCCTGCCGCGGGAGGTGGCCACAGATACGCAGTATTTT. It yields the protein CSASLPREVATDTQYF.

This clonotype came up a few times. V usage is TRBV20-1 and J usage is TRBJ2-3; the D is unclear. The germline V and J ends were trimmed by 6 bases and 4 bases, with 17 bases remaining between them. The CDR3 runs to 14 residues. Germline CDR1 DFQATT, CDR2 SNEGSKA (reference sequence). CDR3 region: CSAPGHQKADTQYF. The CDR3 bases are TGCAGTGCCCCGGGCCACCAGAAGGCAGATACGCAGTATTTT.

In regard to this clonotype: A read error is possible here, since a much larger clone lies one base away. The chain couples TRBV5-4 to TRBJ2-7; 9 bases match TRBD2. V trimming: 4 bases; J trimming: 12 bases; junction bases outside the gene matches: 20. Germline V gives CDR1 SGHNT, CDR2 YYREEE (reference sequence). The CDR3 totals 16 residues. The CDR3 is CASSRSGGRKRETRYF. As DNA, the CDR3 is TGTGCCAGCAGCCGGAGCGGGGGGCGAAAGAGGGAGACCCGGTACTTC.

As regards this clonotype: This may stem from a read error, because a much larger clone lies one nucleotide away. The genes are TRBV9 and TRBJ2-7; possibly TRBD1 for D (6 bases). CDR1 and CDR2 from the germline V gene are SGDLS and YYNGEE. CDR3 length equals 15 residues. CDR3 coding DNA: TGTGCCAACAGCGTAGTTGGGGACAAATCCTACGAGCAGTACTTC. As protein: CANSVVGDKSYEQYF.

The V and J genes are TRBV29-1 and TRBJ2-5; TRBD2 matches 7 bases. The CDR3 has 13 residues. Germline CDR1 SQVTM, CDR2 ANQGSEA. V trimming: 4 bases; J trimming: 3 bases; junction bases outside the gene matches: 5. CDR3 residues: CSVVAAGKETQYF. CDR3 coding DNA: TGCAGCGTTGTTGCAGCGGGGAAAGAGACCCAGTACTTC. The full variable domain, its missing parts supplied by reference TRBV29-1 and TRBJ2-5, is SAVISQKPSRDICQRGTSLTIQCQVDSQVTMMFWYRQQPGQSLTLIATANQGSEATYESGFVIDKFPISRPNLTFSTLTVSNMSPEDSSIYLCSVVAAGKETQYFGPGTRLLVL.

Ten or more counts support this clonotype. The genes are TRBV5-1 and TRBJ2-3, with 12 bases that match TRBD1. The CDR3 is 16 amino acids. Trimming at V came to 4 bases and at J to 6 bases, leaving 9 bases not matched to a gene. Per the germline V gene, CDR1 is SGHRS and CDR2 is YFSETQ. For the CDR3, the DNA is TGCGCCAGCAGCGCTTTAGGGACAGGGGGCTTGGATACGCAGTATTTT. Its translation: CASSALGTGGLDTQYF.

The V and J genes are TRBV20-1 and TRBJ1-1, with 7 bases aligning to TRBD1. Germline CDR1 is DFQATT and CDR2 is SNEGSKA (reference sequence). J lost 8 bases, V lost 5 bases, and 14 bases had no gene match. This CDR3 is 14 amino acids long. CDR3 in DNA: TGCAGTGCTGAACCGGGACAGTGGGGGACCGAAGCTTTCTTT. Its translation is CSAEPGQWGTEAFF.

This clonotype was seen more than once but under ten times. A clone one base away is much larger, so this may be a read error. The CDR3 reads CASSGKGKGTQYF. As DNA, the CDR3 is TGTGCCAGCAGTGGGAAGGGGAAAGGGACCCAGTACTTC. The rearrangement joins TRBV12-3 or TRBV12-4 to TRBJ2-5; a possible D gene is TRBD1 (5 bases). The CDR3 length is 13 residues. With 5 bases removed from V and 7 bases from J, the gap between germline ends came to 14 bases.

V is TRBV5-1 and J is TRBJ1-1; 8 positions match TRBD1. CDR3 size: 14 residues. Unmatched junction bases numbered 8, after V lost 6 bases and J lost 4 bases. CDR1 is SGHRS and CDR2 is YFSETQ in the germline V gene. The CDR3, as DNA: TGCGCCAGCAAATTGACAGGGGAGTCCACTGAAGCTTTCTTT. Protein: CASKLTGESTEAFF. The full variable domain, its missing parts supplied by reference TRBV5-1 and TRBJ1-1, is KAGVTQTPRYLIKTRGQQVTLSCSPISGHRSVSWYQQTPGQGLQFLFEYFSETQRNKGNFPGRFSGRQFSNSRSEMNVSTLELGDSALYLCASKLTGESTEAFFGQGTRLTVV.

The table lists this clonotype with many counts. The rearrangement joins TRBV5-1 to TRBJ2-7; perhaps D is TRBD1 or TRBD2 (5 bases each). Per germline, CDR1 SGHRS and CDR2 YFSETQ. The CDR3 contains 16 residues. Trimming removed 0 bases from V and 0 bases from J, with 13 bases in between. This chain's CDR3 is CASSLGGRRSSYEQYF. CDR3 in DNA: TGCGCCAGCAGCTTGGGGGGACGGAGGAGCTCCTACGAGCAGTACTTC.